Listed below are T cell receptor beta chains from one sample, sequenced in a study of T cell responses to AZD1222 COVID-19 vaccine. This table comes from immunoSEQ multiplex PCR, and its TCRdb copy is limited to in-frame clones, with some not included. The sample lists roughly 100,000 clones, roughly 84% seen once, with approximately 15% in the top ten. Sequenced material: peripheral blood, taken on day 0 of AZD1222 vaccination. Receptors originate from an adult in good health. The conserved cysteine and the conserved F or W are not part of the CDR3 here.

len: 8; v_gene: TRBV11-3; j_gene: TRBJ1-4; CDR3aa: ATSRNVPF
len: 11; v_gene: TRBV7-2; j_gene: TRBJ2-2; CDR3aa: ASSYRATGELF
len: 14; v_gene: TRBV7-9; j_gene: TRBJ2-4; CDR3aa: ASSLTSGGARDIQY
len: 12; v_gene: TRBV6-5; j_gene: TRBJ1-2; CDR3aa: ASSYSNQGSGYT
len: 11; v_gene: TRBV29-1; j_gene: TRBJ1-4; CDR3aa: SVGGQADEKLF
len: 11; v_gene: TRBV18; j_gene: TRBJ2-5; CDR3aa: ASSPGTRETQY
len: 12; v_gene: TRBV29-1; j_gene: TRBJ1-1; CDR3aa: SASTTASNTEAF
len: 11; v_gene: TRBV5-6; j_gene: TRBJ1-1; CDR3aa: ASSRGGLTEAF
len: 11; v_gene: TRBV29-1; j_gene: TRBJ2-7; CDR3aa: SVVWTGAYEQY
len: 12; v_gene: TRBV11-3; j_gene: TRBJ1-3; CDR3aa: ASSSNTIINTIY
len: 15; v_gene: TRBV7-2; j_gene: TRBJ2-3; CDR3aa: ASSTPSYSLRPDTQY
len: 13; v_gene: TRBV6-5; j_gene: TRBJ1-1; CDR3aa: ASRNGQGANTEAF
len: 13; v_gene: TRBV5-4; j_gene: TRBJ2-1; CDR3aa: ASSSGTAVYNEQF
len: 13; v_gene: TRBV28; j_gene: TRBJ1-6; CDR3aa: ASSLSGSRNSPLH
len: 12; v_gene: TRBV6-5; j_gene: TRBJ1-3; CDR3aa: ASSYSIVGNTIY
len: 14; v_gene: TRBV18; j_gene: TRBJ2-1; CDR3aa: ASSPRTSGGAGEQF
len: 9; v_gene: TRBV27; j_gene: TRBJ1-2; CDR3aa: ASSFIIGYT
len: 15; v_gene: TRBV12-5; j_gene: TRBJ2-2; CDR3aa: ASGLVGARSNTGELF
len: 14; v_gene: TRBV24-1; j_gene: TRBJ2-1; CDR3aa: ATSAPPLAGADEQF
len: 13; v_gene: TRBV6-5; j_gene: TRBJ2-7; CDR3aa: ASKSPGRNQYEQY
len: 13; v_gene: TRBV11-3; j_gene: TRBJ2-2; CDR3aa: ASSLVGGNTGELF
len: 13; v_gene: TRBV28; j_gene: TRBJ1-6; CDR3aa: ASSSGTGFYSPLH
len: 12; v_gene: TRBV10-3; j_gene: TRBJ1-1; CDR3aa: AIRAELGGTEAF
len: 13; v_gene: TRBV7-9; j_gene: TRBJ2-1; CDR3aa: ASSKDRGILNEQF
len: 14; v_gene: TRBV18; j_gene: TRBJ1-3; CDR3aa: ASSPGGRTSGNTIY
len: 15; v_gene: TRBV7-9; j_gene: TRBJ1-6; CDR3aa: ASSAGQGASYNSPLH
len: 9; v_gene: TRBV12-3/TRBV12-4; j_gene: TRBJ2-7; CDR3aa: ASSLGYEQY
len: 13; v_gene: TRBV10-3; j_gene: TRBJ2-1; CDR3aa: AITQIGSSGNEQF
len: 15; v_gene: TRBV7-3; j_gene: TRBJ2-5; CDR3aa: ASSPKRRAGIQETQY
len: 12; v_gene: TRBV9; j_gene: TRBJ2-5; CDR3aa: ASSVGSHQETQY
len: 13; v_gene: TRBV7-2; j_gene: TRBJ2-4; CDR3aa: ASSLFLAGGNIQY
len: 12; v_gene: TRBV3-1/TRBV3-2; j_gene: TRBJ1-2; CDR3aa: ASSQAQDNYGYT
len: 12; v_gene: TRBV6-1; j_gene: TRBJ1-5; CDR3aa: ASSESWGHQPQH
len: 13; v_gene: TRBV28; j_gene: TRBJ1-6; CDR3aa: ASSLLSGSNSPLH
len: 13; v_gene: TRBV7-8; j_gene: TRBJ1-1; CDR3aa: ASSLSNSLYTEAF
len: 13; v_gene: TRBV7-6; j_gene: TRBJ2-6; CDR3aa: ASSLPGQGANVLT
len: 12; v_gene: TRBV29-1; j_gene: TRBJ2-1; CDR3aa: SVEETRSSYEQF
len: 12; v_gene: TRBV19; j_gene: TRBJ1-1; CDR3aa: ASTRQGENTEAF
len: 12; v_gene: TRBV7-8; j_gene: TRBJ1-6; CDR3aa: ASSLRRATGPLH
len: 13; v_gene: TRBV7-9; j_gene: TRBJ1-6; CDR3aa: ASSVSDRKNSPLH
len: 16; v_gene: TRBV24-1; j_gene: TRBJ2-2; CDR3aa: ATSDPRGQGAVTGELF
len: 10; v_gene: TRBV20-1; j_gene: TRBJ1-2; CDR3aa: SASRGGDGYT
len: 13; v_gene: TRBV4-1; j_gene: TRBJ2-7; CDR3aa: ASSQDLGGLYEQY
len: 10; v_gene: TRBV4-3; j_gene: TRBJ1-4; CDR3aa: ASSHRGEKLF
len: 13; v_gene: TRBV14; j_gene: TRBJ1-2; CDR3aa: ASTGWWEQVDGYT
len: 9; v_gene: TRBV28; j_gene: TRBJ1-1; CDR3aa: AIFSATEAF